This T cell receptor beta chain appears in the sequencing data of a study of blood T cells in healthy people across ages. With 5 bases removed from V and 4 bases from J, the gap between germline ends came to 11 bases. CDR1 and CDR2 from the germline V gene are MNHEY and SVGAGI. This CDR3 is built from 13 residues. It was with a sample-barcoded 5' primer and a J-beta primer mix that a second PCR of about 7 to 12 cycles was run. Each cDNA molecule, via a template-switch adaptor with 12 random nucleotides, was tagged. Every sample gave at least 2.5 million paired-end reads containing CDR3. Each CDR3 protein gets one entry after TCRdb re-called the 5' RACE reads with MiXCR. The data show around 500,000 distinct CDR3 sequences, about 27% seen once. These data were also filed under a second study, of T cells of mothers and their children. As reported in that work: Over 8 million TCR beta CDR3 reads were obtained from each mother, and 2.5 million to 3.5 million from each child.

The clonotype originates from a boy younger than 10 in good health. The chain has TRBV6-5 and TRBJ1-2; D uncertain. The sequencing sample was made of blood. CDR3: CASSPDPGYGYTF. CDR3 nucleotides: TGTGCCAGCAGTCCAGACCCGGGCTATGGCTACACCTTC.